The 29 T cell receptor beta chains reported below all come from one sample, sequenced in a study of T cell responses to AZD1222 COVID-19 vaccine. Clones were sequenced by immunoSEQ multiplex PCR, and TCRdb holds only the in-frame ones, with some missing. The sample consists of about 93,000 clones, approximately 83% of them appearing once. Material: peripheral blood, obtained on day 0 of AZD1222 vaccination. The receptors were gathered from an adult in good health.

The chain carries TRBV6-1 and TRBJ1-5; D not resolved. CDR3 size: 15 residues. Per germline, CDR1 MNHNS and CDR2 SASEGT. Deletions cut 1 base from V and 7 bases from J, with 14 bases between. The CDR3 sequence: CASSEVKGFGQPQHF. The CDR3 bases are TGTGCCAGCAGTGAAGTTAAAGGGTTTGGGCAGCCCCAGCATTTT.

The chain is built from TRBV7-9 and TRBJ1-1; no clear D. The CDR3 is made up of 14 amino acids. Germline V CDR1 and CDR2: SEHNR, FQNEAQ (reference sequence). With 5 bases removed from V and 1 base from J, the gap between germline ends came to 11 bases. CDR3 bases: TGTGCCAGCAGCCCTATAGGGAGGAACACTGAAGCTTTCTTT. Translating it yields CASSPIGRNTEAFF.

This rearrangement joins TRBV18 to TRBJ1-5, with D perhaps TRBD1 (6 bases). The CDR3 covers 15 residues. Germline CDR1 KGHSH, CDR2 LQKENI. V was shortened by 6 bases and J by 4 bases, with 16 bases between the two germline ends. CDR3 in DNA: TGTGCCAGCTCGAAAACACAGGGTGAAAATCAGCCCCAGCATTTT. This translates into CASSKTQGENQPQHF.

For the CDR3, the DNA is TGTGCCAGCAGTGACCCCTCCAGGGTCTCGAACACTGAAGCTTTCTTT. Protein: CASSDPSRVSNTEAFF. The chain carries TRBV6-1 and TRBJ1-1; D is possibly TRBD1 (5 bases). The CDR3 covers 16 residues. Germline V gene sequence: CDR1 MNHNS, CDR2 SASEGT. Trimming removed 3 bases at V and 1 base at J, with 15 bases between.

The chain combines TRBV25-1 with TRBJ1-1; no clear D. The CDR3 is 12 amino acids. Germline loops: CDR1 MGHDK, CDR2 SYGVNS. V was pared by 6 bases and J by 5 bases, with 10 bases between. CDR3 protein: CASRLSLTEAFF. In nucleotides, the CDR3 is TGTGCCAGCAGACTCTCTTTGACTGAAGCTTTCTTT.

The chain carries TRBV9 and TRBJ1-4; D not certain. V was clipped by 1 base and J by 7 bases, with 14 bases between them. The CDR3 consists of 15 residues. The germline gives CDR1 SGDLS, CDR2 YYNGEE. The CDR3 coding sequence is TGTGCCAGCAGCGTATCAGGTACAGAAGGTGAAAAACTGTTTTTT. Its translation: CASSVSGTEGEKLFF.

The chain is built from TRBV7-2 and TRBJ2-2; 7 bases fit TRBD1. The CDR3 runs to 15 residues. The V segment lost 2 bases and the J segment 5 bases; nucleotides outside the gene matches: 5. CDR1 is SGHTA and CDR2 is FQGNSA in the germline V gene. The chain's CDR3 is CASSLRQGRTGELFF. In DNA form, the CDR3 reads TGTGCCAGCAGCTTAAGACAGGGCCGTACCGGGGAGCTGTTTTTT.

The J gene is TRBJ2-5, the V gene TRBV7-3, with a tentative D call TRBD1 (7 bases). V was pared by 3 bases and J by 1 base, with 9 bases between. Germline lookup yields CDR1 SGHTA and CDR2 FQGTGA. The CDR3 contains 14 residues. The CDR3 loop reads CASSFQGGQETQYF. The CDR3 coding sequence is TGTGCCAGCAGCTTCCAGGGGGGCCAAGAGACCCAGTACTTC.

The chain couples TRBV6-4 to TRBJ2-3; 12 nucleotides agree with TRBD2. Germline-derived CDR1 and CDR2 are MRHNA and SNTAGT. This CDR3 has 15 residues. Trimming cost V 4 bases and J 4 bases; bases outside gene matches: 3. CDR3 DNA: TGTGCCAGCAGTGGCCTAGCGGGAGGGCCAGATACGCAGTATTTT. It yields the protein CASSGLAGGPDTQYF.

V gene TRBV19 combines with J gene TRBJ1-5; 9 bases are shared with TRBD1. This CDR3 has 16 residues. Trimming removed 7 bases from V and 6 bases from J; junction bases left unmatched: 13. The germline V gene encodes CDR1 LNHDA and CDR2 SQIVND (reference sequence). CDR3 in amino acids: CASTLRGQGLPQPQHF. As DNA, the CDR3 is TGTGCCAGTACCCTAAGGGGACAGGGCCTTCCTCAGCCCCAGCATTTT.

V and J are TRBV7-2 and TRBJ2-7; D might be TRBD1 or TRBD2, each matching 5 bases. Deletions cut 6 bases from V and 2 bases from J, with 14 bases between. Looked up from germline, CDR1 is SGHTA and CDR2 is FQGNSA. The CDR3 runs 14 residues. The CDR3 sequence: CASRGTSAPYEQYF. The CDR3, as DNA: TGTGCCAGCAGAGGGACCTCTGCCCCCTACGAGCAGTACTTC.

This clone was counted only a few times. This chain links TRBV19 with TRBJ1-1, with 8 nucleotides matching TRBD1. The CDR3 length is 13 residues. In germline, CDR1 is LNHDA, CDR2 SQIVND (reference sequence). Unmatched junction bases numbered 5, after V lost 7 bases and J lost 4 bases. The CDR3 coding sequence is TGTGCCAGTAACGGACAGGGTGGCACTGAAGCTTTCTTT. This codes for CASNGQGGTEAFF.

The rearrangement joins TRBV27 to TRBJ2-1; TRBD1 or TRBD2 may be the D gene (5 bases each). V was shortened by 3 bases and J by 5 bases, with 14 bases between the two germline ends. The germline V gene has CDR1 MNHEY and CDR2 SMNVEV (reference sequence). The CDR3 is made up of 15 amino acids. CDR3 protein: CASSFGPGANNEQFF. The CDR3 DNA follows: TGTGCCAGCAGTTTCGGCCCCGGGGCTAACAATGAGCAGTTCTTC.

This sequence joins TRBV12-3 or TRBV12-4 and TRBJ2-1, with TRBD2 matching over 8 bases. The CDR3 runs 13 residues. Germline trimming cut 3 bases from V and 7 bases from J; bases unmatched to any gene: 2. Written as DNA, the CDR3 is TGTGCCAGCAGTTTCAGCGGGAGAAATGAGCAGTTCTTC. Its translation: CASSFSGRNEQFF.

The chain has TRBV4-3 and TRBJ2-7; maybe TRBD1 (5 bases). Trimming took 0 bases from V and 2 from J, leaving 14 bases between them. CDR3 length equals 16 residues. Germline V gene lookup returns CDR1 LGHNA and CDR2 YSLEER. The CDR3 here is CASSQDYRGLPYEQYF. The CDR3, as DNA: TGCGCCAGCAGCCAAGATTATAGGGGATTACCCTACGAGCAGTACTTC.

This clone was picked up a small number of times. V gene TRBV7-9 combines with J gene TRBJ2-7; 13 bases are shared with TRBD2. The CDR3 has 15 amino acids. Germline V gene sequence: CDR1 SEHNR, CDR2 FQNEAQ (reference sequence). V was pared by 5 bases and J by 6 bases, with 7 bases of the junction left unmatched. CDR3: CASSATSGRALEQYF. CDR3 in DNA: TGTGCCAGCAGCGCCACTAGCGGGAGGGCCCTCGAGCAGTACTTC.

The rearrangement links TRBV28 to TRBJ2-2; 7 bases line up with TRBD1. The germline gives CDR1 MDHEN, CDR2 SYDVKM. The length of the CDR3 is 15 residues. The ends lost 6 bases at V and 6 bases at J; junction bases unmatched: 10. The CDR3 is CASSQQGKGAGELFF. CDR3 sequence (DNA): TGTGCCAGCAGCCAACAGGGGAAGGGGGCCGGGGAGCTGTTTTTT.

This sequence joins TRBV10-1 and TRBJ1-4; no clear D. CDR3 length: 14 amino acids. The V gene lost 0 bases and the J gene lost 8 bases, with 10 bases spanning the gap. Germline CDR1 and CDR2: WNHNN and SYGVQD (reference sequence). As DNA, the CDR3 is TGCGCCAGCAGTGAGTCCGGCCGCCTGGAAAAACTGTTTTTT. It yields the protein CASSESGRLEKLFF.

This clone was seen only once. The CDR3 DNA follows: TGTGTCAGACCGGGGGGCGGCTACACCTTC. This codes for CVRPGGGYTF. The V gene is TRBV7-5, the J gene TRBJ1-2. TRBV7-5 is described as a pseudogene. The CDR3 length is 10 residues.

The gene calls are TRBV7-6 and TRBJ2-7, with a tentative D call TRBD2 (5 bases). The V gene lost 4 bases and the J gene lost 7 bases, with 17 bases spanning the gap. CDR1 is SGHVS, CDR2 FNYEAQ, per germline. There are 14 residues in the CDR3. CDR3 nucleotide sequence: TGTGCCAGCAGCTCCCTCGGGGAGATGGGAGAGCAGTACTTC. It codes for CASSSLGEMGEQYF.

The genes are TRBV28 and TRBJ1-5; a weak D match, TRBD1 (6 bases). The germline V gene encodes CDR1 MDHEN and CDR2 SYDVKM. The CDR3 loop spans 16 amino acids. The V gene lost 4 bases and the J gene lost 2 bases, with 15 bases spanning the gap. The CDR3 coding sequence is TGTGCCAGCAGTTATACCATAGCAGGGGGCAATCAGCCCCAGCATTTT. Translation: CASSYTIAGGNQPQHF. Full variable domain (missing parts from reference TRBV28 and TRBJ1-5): DVKVTQSSRYLVKRTGEKVFLECVQDMDHENMFWYRQDPGLGLRLIYFSYDVKMKEKGDIPEGYSVSREKKERFSLILESASTNQTSMYLCASSYTIAGGNQPQHFGDGTRLSIL.

The genes are TRBV9 and TRBJ2-3, with D perhaps matching TRBD2 (5 bases). V shed 7 bases and J shed 1 base, with 19 bases lying between them. The CDR3 contains 16 residues. The germline V gene encodes CDR1 SGDLS and CDR2 YYNGEE. The CDR3 DNA reads TGTGCCAGCGGACCCCCCCCGGGGTTCGGCACAGATACGCAGTATTTT. Translation: CASGPPPGFGTDTQYF.

The chain combines TRBV7-2 with TRBJ2-7; 9 bases agree with TRBD1. V was clipped by 5 bases and J by 3 bases; unmatched bases: 5. The CDR3 is 14 residues long. The germline V gene has CDR1 SGHTA and CDR2 FQGNSA. The chain's CDR3 is CASSTGQGYYEQYF. Here the CDR3 DNA reads TGTGCCAGCAGCACGGGACAGGGTTACTACGAGCAGTACTTC.

The rearrangement uses TRBV30 and TRBJ1-4, with D possibly TRBD1 on 5 matching bases. The CDR3 runs 14 residues. Germline values: CDR1 GTSNPN, CDR2 SVGIG (reference sequence). V was trimmed by 1 base and J by 2 bases, leaving 8 bases between them. The DNA for the CDR3 is TGTGCCTGGAGTGGCCGGGACACTAATGAAAAACTGTTTTTT. Its translation is CAWSGRDTNEKLFF.

The chain uses TRBV2 and TRBJ2-1; the D gene is possibly TRBD2 (6 bases). The germline V gene has CDR1 SNHLY and CDR2 FYNNEI. The CDR3 loop spans 17 amino acids. Trimming took 4 bases from V and 4 from J, leaving 20 bases between them. CDR3 nucleotide sequence: TGTGCCAGCAGTGTGAGTCGGGAGAGCTACAAATACAATGAGCAGTTCTTC. Translation: CASSVSRESYKYNEQFF.

The chain uses TRBV5-1 and TRBJ1-1; TRBD1 matches at 7 bases. CDR1 and CDR2 from the germline V gene are SGHRS and YFSETQ. Germline trimming cut 7 bases from V and 3 bases from J; bases unmatched to any gene: 3. The CDR3 covers 12 residues. The CDR3 here is CASSTGDTEAFF. Here the CDR3 DNA reads TGCGCCAGCTCCACAGGGGACACTGAAGCTTTCTTT. Full variable domain (outside the CDR3, taken from reference TRBV5-1 and TRBJ1-1): KAGVTQTPRYLIKTRGQQVTLSCSPISGHRSVSWYQQTPGQGLQFLFEYFSETQRNKGNFPGRFSGRQFSNSRSEMNVSTLELGDSALYLCASSTGDTEAFFGQGTRLTVV.

The chain recombines TRBV4-1 with TRBJ1-4; 7 nucleotides align to TRBD1. The CDR3 covers 14 residues. Losses at the gene ends were 10 bases for V and 4 bases for J; bases not matched to a gene: 9. The germline V gene has CDR1 MGHRA and CDR2 YSYEKL. The CDR3 DNA reads as TGCGCCACAGCGCCGGGACAGTATAATGAAAAACTGTTTTTT. Residues: CATAPGQYNEKLFF.

The chain has TRBV7-6 and TRBJ1-5, with a weak D call TRBD1 (5 bases). The CDR3 runs to 15 residues. V dropped 1 base and J dropped 1 base, with 8 bases sitting between them. The germline V gene has CDR1 SGHVS and CDR2 FNYEAQ. The DNA for the CDR3 is TGTGCCAGCAGCTTAGTTGGGGACAGCAATCAGCCCCAGCATTTT. The encoded protein is CASSLVGDSNQPQHF.

The chain has TRBV5-1 and TRBJ1-1; 8 bases are a match to TRBD1. In germline, CDR1 is SGHRS, CDR2 YFSETQ. CDR3 length equals 14 residues. The V and J ends lost 4 bases and 1 base, in that order; junction bases with no gene match: 3. The CDR3, as DNA: TGCGCCAGCAGCGAAGGACAGGGGAACACTGAAGCTTTCTTT. Protein product: CASSEGQGNTEAFF.